Sequencing of this T cell receptor (beta chain) was carried out in a study of shared clonotypes between healthy human individuals. Study information: The study enrolled two women and a few men aged 18 to 49.

All of the donors resided in Nashville, Tennessee, and each was a Caucasian adult. Genomic DNA from unsorted samples was obtained from about 88 million PBMCs (per sample). On ten immunoSEQ deep assay plates, unsorted PBMC DNA was sequenced. TCRdb keeps only in-frame clones here, not all; method: immunoSEQ multiplex PCR. The repertoire holds fewer than 500,000 clones, with nearly 80% as singletons. This CDR3 region has 15 residues. Germline values: CDR1 SGHRS, CDR2 YFSETQ. V shed 1 base, J shed 3 bases, and the junction held 2 bases outside the gene matches. The rearrangement joins TRBV5-1 to TRBJ2-5, with 11 bases lining up with TRBD2. The material sequenced was PBMCs. The receptor comes from a woman aged 40 to 50 in good health. Some clones in this sample may be carry-over from other donors' samples. CDR3 nucleotide sequence: TGCGCCAGCAGCTTGCTGGGACTAGCGGAAGAGACCCAGTACTTC. Translated: CASSLLGLAEETQYF. The whole variable domain, remainder taken from reference TRBV5-1 and TRBJ2-5, is KAGVTQTPRYLIKTRGQQVTLSCSPISGHRSVSWYQQTPGQGLQFLFEYFSETQRNKGNFPGRFSGRQFSNSRSEMNVSTLELGDSALYLCASSLLGLAEETQYFGPGTRLLVL.